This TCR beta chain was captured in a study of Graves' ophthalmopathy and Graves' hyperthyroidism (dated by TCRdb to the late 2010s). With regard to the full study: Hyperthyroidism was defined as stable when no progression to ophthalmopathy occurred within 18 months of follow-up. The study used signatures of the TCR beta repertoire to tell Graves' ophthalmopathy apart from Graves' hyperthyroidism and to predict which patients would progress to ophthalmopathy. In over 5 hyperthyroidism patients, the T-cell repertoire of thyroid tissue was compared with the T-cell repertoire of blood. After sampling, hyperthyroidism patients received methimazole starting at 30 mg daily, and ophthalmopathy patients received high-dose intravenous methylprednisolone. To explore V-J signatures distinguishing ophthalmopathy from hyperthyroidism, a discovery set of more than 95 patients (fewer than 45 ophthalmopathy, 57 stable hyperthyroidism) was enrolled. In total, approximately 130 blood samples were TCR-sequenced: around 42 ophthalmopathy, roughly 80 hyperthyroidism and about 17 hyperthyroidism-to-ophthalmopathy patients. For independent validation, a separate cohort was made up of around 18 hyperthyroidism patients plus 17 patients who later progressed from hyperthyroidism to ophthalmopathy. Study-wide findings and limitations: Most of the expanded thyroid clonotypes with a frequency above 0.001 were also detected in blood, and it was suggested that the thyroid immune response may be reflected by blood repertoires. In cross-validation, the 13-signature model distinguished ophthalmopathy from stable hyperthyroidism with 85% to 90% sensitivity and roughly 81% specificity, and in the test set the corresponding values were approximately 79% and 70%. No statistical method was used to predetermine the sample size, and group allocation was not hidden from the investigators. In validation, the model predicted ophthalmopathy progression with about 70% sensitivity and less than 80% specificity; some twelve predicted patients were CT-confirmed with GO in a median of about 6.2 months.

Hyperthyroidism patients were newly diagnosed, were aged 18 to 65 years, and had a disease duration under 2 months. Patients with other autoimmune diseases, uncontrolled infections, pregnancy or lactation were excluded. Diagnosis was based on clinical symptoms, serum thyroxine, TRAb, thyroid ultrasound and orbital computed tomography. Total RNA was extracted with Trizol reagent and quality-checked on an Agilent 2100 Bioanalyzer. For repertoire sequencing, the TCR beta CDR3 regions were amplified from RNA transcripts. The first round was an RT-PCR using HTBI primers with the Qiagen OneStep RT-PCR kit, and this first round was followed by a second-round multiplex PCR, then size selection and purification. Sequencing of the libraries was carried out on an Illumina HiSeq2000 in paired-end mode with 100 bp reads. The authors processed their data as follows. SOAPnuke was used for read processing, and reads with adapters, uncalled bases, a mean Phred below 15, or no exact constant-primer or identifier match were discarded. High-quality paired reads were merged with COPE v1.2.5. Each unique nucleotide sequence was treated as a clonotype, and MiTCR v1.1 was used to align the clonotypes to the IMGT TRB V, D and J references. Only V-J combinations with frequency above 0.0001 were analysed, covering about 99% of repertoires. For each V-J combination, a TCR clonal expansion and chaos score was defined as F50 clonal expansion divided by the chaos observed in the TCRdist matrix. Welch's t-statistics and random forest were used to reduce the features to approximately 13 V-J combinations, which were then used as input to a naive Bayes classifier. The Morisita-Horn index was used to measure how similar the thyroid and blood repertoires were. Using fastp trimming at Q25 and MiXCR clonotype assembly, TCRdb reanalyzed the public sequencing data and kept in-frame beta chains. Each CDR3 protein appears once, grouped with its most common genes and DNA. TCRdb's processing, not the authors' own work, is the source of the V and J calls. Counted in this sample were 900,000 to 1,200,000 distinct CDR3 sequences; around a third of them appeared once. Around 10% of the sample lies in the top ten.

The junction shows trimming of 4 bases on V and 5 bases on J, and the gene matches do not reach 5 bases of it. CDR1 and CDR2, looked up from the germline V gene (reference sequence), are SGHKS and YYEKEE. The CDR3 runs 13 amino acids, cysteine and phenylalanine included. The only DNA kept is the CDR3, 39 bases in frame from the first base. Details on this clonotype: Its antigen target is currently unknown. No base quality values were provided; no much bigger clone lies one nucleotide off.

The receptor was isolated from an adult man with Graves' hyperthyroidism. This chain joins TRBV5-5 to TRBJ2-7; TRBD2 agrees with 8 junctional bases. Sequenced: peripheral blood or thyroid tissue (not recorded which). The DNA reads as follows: TGTGCCAGCAGCCCGATCGGGGGGGACGAGCAGTACTTC. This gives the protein CASSPIGGDEQYF.